Listed below are T cell receptor beta chains from one sample, sequenced in a study of blood T cells in healthy people across ages. TCRdb called the 5' RACE reads again in MiXCR, with one record for every CDR3 protein. This table has roughly 1.7 million distinct CDR3 sequences, 34% appearing once. Sequencing input: blood. The receptors here all came from a woman in her twenties or thirties in good health. Each CDR3 is given with its conserved first and last residue. Fields, in order: clone size, V gene, J gene, D gene, CDR3 DNA, CDR3 protein. The D gene is left open where the match is weak. Some rows mark clone size as missing; the rest say once, few, many or name a class of expanded clone.

abundance: few
v_gene: TRBV29-1
j_gene: TRBJ2-3
d_gene: -
CDR3nt: TGCAGCGTTGTCTGGATGGCAGGCACTACAGATACGCAGTATTTT
CDR3aa: CSVVWMAGTTDTQYF

abundance: -
v_gene: TRBV12-3/TRBV12-4
j_gene: TRBJ2-7
d_gene: -
CDR3nt: TGTGCCAGCAGTTTGGGGTCCGGGACTCCACTTTCCTACGAGCAGTACTTC
CDR3aa: CASSLGSGTPLSYEQYF

abundance: few
v_gene: TRBV20-1
j_gene: TRBJ2-5
d_gene: -
CDR3nt: TGCAGTGCTTATCACCTAGACACTCAAGAGACCCAGTACTTC
CDR3aa: CSAYHLDTQETQYF

abundance: few
v_gene: TRBV7-3
j_gene: TRBJ2-1
d_gene: TRBD1
CDR3nt: TGTGCCAGCAGCTCGGGACAGGCCAATGAGCAGTTCTTC
CDR3aa: CASSSGQANEQFF

abundance: -
v_gene: TRBV5-1
j_gene: TRBJ2-2
d_gene: -
CDR3nt: TGCGCCAGCAGCTTTTACGTTACCGGGGAGCTGTTTTTT
CDR3aa: CASSFYVTGELFF

abundance: -
v_gene: TRBV2
j_gene: TRBJ2-3
d_gene: TRBD2
CDR3nt: TGTGCCAGCAGTGAACTGCTAGCGGGGGGGGAAGATACGCAGTATTTT
CDR3aa: CASSELLAGGEDTQYF

abundance: -
v_gene: TRBV6-1
j_gene: TRBJ1-1
d_gene: -
CDR3nt: TGTGCCAGCAGTGAAACCCCTACAGGTAACACTGAAGCTTTCTTT
CDR3aa: CASSETPTGNTEAFF

abundance: -
v_gene: TRBV29-1
j_gene: TRBJ2-5
d_gene: -
CDR3nt: TGCAGCATTTGGTGGCCTACCGGGACACCGCAAGAGACCCAGTACTTC
CDR3aa: CSIWWPTGTPQETQYF

abundance: -
v_gene: TRBV5-1
j_gene: TRBJ1-6
d_gene: -
CDR3nt: TGCGCCAGCAGCTTACGGGAGACCTATAATTCACCCCTCCACTTT
CDR3aa: CASSLRETYNSPLHF

abundance: few
v_gene: TRBV28
j_gene: TRBJ1-2
d_gene: -
CDR3nt: TGTGCCAGCAGCTTCGCCCGGGGCTATGGCTACACCTTC
CDR3aa: CASSFARGYGYTF

abundance: -
v_gene: TRBV27
j_gene: TRBJ1-5
d_gene: -
CDR3nt: TGTGCCAGCCAACAAGCCGGGGGTCAGCCCCAGCATTTT
CDR3aa: CASQQAGGQPQHF

abundance: few
v_gene: TRBV6-1
j_gene: TRBJ2-7
d_gene: TRBD2
CDR3nt: TGTGCCAGCAGTCGAAGCCCAGCGGGGGCTCCGAACGAGCAGTACTTC
CDR3aa: CASSRSPAGAPNEQYF

abundance: few
v_gene: TRBV6-2/TRBV6-3
j_gene: TRBJ2-1
d_gene: -
CDR3nt: TGTGCCAGCAGTTTAGCGGATCCCTCCTACAATGAGCAGTTCTTC
CDR3aa: CASSLADPSYNEQFF

abundance: -
v_gene: TRBV7-3
j_gene: TRBJ1-1
d_gene: -
CDR3nt: TGTGCCGGCAGCTTAGGGTCCAGGGGGAACACTGAAGCTTTCTTT
CDR3aa: CAGSLGSRGNTEAFF

abundance: -
v_gene: TRBV7-2
j_gene: TRBJ2-7
d_gene: TRBD2
CDR3nt: TGTGCCAGCAGCGGGAGACTAGCGGGGGGGCCTATCATCTACGAGCAGTACTTC
CDR3aa: CASSGRLAGGPIIYEQYF

abundance: -
v_gene: TRBV7-9
j_gene: TRBJ2-6
d_gene: TRBD1
CDR3nt: TGTGCCAGCAGCTTTAATTTAGGACAGGGAAAATTCTCTGGGGCCAACGTCCTGACTTTC
CDR3aa: CASSFNLGQGKFSGANVLTF

abundance: many
v_gene: TRBV18
j_gene: TRBJ1-1
d_gene: TRBD1
CDR3nt: TGTGCCAGCTCACCACCGTCACAGGGGTCGAACACTGAAGCTTTCTTT
CDR3aa: CASSPPSQGSNTEAFF

abundance: -
v_gene: TRBV7-8
j_gene: TRBJ2-7
d_gene: -
CDR3nt: TGTGCCAGCAGCTTAGCACCCGGGGTCTACGAGCAGTACTTC
CDR3aa: CASSLAPGVYEQYF

abundance: few
v_gene: TRBV12-3/TRBV12-4
j_gene: TRBJ1-1
d_gene: -
CDR3nt: TGTGCCAGCAGTCCGAAGGACAGTTTGAACACTGAAGCTTTCTTT
CDR3aa: CASSPKDSLNTEAFF

abundance: -
v_gene: TRBV25-1
j_gene: TRBJ2-5
d_gene: TRBD2
CDR3nt: TGTGCCAGCAGTTTGGGGCTAGCGGGCTCAACCCAGTACTTC
CDR3aa: CASSLGLAGSTQYF